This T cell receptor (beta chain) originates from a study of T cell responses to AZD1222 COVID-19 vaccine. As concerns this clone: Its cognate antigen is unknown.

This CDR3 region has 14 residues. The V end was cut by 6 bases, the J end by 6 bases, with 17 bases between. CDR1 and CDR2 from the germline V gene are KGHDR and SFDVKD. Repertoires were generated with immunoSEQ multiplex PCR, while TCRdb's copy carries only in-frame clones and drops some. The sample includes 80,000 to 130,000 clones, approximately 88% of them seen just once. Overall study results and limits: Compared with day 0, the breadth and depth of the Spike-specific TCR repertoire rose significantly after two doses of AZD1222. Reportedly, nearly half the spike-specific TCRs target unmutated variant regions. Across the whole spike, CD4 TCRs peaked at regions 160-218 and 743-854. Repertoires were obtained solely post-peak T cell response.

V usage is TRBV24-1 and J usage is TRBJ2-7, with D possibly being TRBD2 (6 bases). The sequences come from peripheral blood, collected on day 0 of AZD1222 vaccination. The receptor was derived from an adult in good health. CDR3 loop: CATSSGGSSIEQYF. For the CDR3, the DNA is TGTGCCACCAGTTCCGGGGGTTCCTCCATCGAGCAGTACTTC.